At least ten counts were recorded for the clone carrying this T cell receptor beta chain. Its antigen is as yet unknown. This sample is drawn from a study of CD8 T cells in ankylosing spondylitis. TCRdb re-analysed the 5' RACE reads in MiXCR, keeping a single row per CDR3 protein. The data contain tens of thousands of distinct CDR3 sequences, about 11% of them singletons. The V gene's germline CDR1 is DFQATT and CDR2 SNEGSKA (reference sequence). This CDR3 comprises 13 residues. Study findings and constraints: Clones tied to disease were said to be significantly enriched in matched ankylosing spondylitis synovial fluid. CD8+ disease-linked clones were present at relatively low frequencies in blood.

Specimen: blood, either unsorted or a sorted T cell fraction (not recorded which). The rearrangement uses TRBV20-1 and TRBJ2-7, with 10 bases matching TRBD1. The source is a male donor with ankylosing spondylitis or in good health (not recorded which). CDR3 loop: CSASGQGAYEQYF. Written as DNA, the CDR3 is TGCAGCGCAAGTGGACAGGGGGCCTACGAGCAGTACTTC.